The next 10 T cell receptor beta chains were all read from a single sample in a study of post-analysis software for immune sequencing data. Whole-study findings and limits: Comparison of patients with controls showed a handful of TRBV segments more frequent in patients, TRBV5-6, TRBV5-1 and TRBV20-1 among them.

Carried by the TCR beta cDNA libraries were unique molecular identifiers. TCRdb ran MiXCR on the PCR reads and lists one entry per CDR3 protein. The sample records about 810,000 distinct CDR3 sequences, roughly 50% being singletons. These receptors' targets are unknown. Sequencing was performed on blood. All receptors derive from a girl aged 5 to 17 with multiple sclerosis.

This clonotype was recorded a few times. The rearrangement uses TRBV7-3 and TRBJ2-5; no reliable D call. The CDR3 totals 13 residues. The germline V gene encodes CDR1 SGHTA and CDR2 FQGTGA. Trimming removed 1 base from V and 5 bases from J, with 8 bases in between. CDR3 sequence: CASSLRPRETQYF. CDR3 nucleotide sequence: TGTGCCAGCAGCTTAAGACCCCGGGAGACCCAGTACTTC.

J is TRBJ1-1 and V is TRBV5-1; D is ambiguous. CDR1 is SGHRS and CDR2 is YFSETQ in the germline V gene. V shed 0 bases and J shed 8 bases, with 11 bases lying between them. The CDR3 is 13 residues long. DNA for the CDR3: TGCGCCAGCAGCTTGGGCCAGGCGCTAGAAGCTTTCTTT. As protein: CASSLGQALEAFF.

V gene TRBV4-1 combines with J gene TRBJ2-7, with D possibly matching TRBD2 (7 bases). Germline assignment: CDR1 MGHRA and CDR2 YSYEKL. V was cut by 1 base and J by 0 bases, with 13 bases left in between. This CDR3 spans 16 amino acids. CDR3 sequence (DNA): TGCGCCAGCAGCCAAGGTACGGGGGGCACCTCCTACGAGCAGTACTTC. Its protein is CASSQGTGGTSYEQYF.

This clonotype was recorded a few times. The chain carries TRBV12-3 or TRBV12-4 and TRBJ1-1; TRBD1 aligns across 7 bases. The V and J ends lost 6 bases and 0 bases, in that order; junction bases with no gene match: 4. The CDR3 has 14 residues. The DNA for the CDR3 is TGTGCCAGCAGGATACAGGGGTTGAACACTGAAGCTTTCTTT. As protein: CASRIQGLNTEAFF.

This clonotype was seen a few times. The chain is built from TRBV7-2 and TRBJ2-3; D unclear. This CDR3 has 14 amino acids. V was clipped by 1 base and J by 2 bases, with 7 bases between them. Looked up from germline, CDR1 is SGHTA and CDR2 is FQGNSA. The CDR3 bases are TGTGCCAGCAGCTTAGGGAGCGTCACAGATACGCAGTATTTT. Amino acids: CASSLGSVTDTQYF.

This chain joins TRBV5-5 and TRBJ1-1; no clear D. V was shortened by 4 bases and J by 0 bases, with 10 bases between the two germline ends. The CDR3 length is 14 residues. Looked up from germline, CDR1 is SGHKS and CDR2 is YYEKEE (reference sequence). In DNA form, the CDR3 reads TGTGCCAGCAGCGGCCGGGGTCTGAACACTGAAGCTTTCTTT. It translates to CASSGRGLNTEAFF.

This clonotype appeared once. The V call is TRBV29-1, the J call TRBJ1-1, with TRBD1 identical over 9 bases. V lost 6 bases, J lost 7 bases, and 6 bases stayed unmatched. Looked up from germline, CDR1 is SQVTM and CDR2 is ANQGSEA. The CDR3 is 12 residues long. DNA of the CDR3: TGCAGCGTAGTACAGGGGGCAAATGAAGCTTTCTTT. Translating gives CSVVQGANEAFF.

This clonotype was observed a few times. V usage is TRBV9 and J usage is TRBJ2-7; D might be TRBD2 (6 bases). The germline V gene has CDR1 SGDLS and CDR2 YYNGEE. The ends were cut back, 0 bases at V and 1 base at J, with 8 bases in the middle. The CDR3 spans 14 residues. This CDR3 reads CASSVDGGSYEQYF. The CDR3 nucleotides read TGTGCCAGCAGCGTAGATGGAGGGTCCTACGAGCAGTACTTC. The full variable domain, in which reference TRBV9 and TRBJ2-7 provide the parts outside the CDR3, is DSGVTQTPKHLITATGQRVTLRCSPRSGDLSVYWYQQSLDQGLQFLIQYYNGEERAKGNILERFSAQQFPDLHSELNLSSLELGDSALYFCASSVDGGSYEQYFGPGTRLTVT.

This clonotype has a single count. The CDR3 nucleotides are TGTGCCAGCAGCCAAGAGGGGAGGGGGGATCCCCGGGCGGGAGAGCAGTACTTC. Encoded protein: CASSQEGRGDPRAGEQYF. The chain links TRBV4-2 to TRBJ2-7; possible D gene TRBD2, 7 bases. Germline V gene data show CDR1 as LGHNA and CDR2 as YNFKEQ. The ends were cut back, 0 bases at V and 7 bases at J, with 25 bases in the middle. The CDR3 has 18 residues.

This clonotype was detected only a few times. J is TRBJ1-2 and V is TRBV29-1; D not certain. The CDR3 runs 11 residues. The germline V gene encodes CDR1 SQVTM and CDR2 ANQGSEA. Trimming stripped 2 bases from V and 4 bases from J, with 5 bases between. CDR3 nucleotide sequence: TGCAGCGTTGAAAGGTCCTATGGCTACACCTTC. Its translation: CSVERSYGYTF.